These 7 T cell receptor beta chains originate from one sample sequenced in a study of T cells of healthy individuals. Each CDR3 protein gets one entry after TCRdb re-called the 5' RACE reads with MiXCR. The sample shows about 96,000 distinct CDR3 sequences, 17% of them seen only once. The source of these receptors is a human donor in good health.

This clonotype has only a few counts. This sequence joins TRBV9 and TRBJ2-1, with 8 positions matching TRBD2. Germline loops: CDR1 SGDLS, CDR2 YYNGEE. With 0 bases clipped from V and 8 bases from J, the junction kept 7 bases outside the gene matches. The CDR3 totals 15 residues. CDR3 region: CASSVAGLEVDEQFF. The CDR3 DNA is TGTGCCAGCAGCGTAGCGGGACTAGAGGTCGATGAGCAGTTCTTC.

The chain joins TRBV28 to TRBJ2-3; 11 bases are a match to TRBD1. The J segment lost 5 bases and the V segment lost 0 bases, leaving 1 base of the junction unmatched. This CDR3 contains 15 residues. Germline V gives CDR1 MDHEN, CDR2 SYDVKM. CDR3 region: CASSLWGTGGDTQYF. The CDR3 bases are TGTGCCAGCAGTTTATGGGGGACAGGGGGAGATACGCAGTATTTT.

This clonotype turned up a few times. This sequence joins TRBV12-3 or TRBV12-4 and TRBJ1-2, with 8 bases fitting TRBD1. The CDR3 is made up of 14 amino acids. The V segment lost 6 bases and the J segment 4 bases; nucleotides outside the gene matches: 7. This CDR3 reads CASSHYDRGYGYTF. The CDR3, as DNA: TGTGCCAGCAGCCACTACGACAGGGGCTATGGCTACACCTTC.

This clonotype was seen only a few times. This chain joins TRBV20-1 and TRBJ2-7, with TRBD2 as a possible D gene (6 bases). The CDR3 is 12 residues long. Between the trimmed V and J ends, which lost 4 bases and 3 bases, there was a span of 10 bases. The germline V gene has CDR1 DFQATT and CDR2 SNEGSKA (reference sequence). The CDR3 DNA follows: TGCAGTGCTACTCATAGCGGCTACGAGCAGTACTTC. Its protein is CSATHSGYEQYF.

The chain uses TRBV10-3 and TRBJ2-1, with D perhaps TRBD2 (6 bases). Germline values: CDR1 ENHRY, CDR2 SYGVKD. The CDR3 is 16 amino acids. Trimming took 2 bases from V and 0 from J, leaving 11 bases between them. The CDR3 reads CAISEPAGFSYNEQFF. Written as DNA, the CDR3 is TGTGCCATCAGTGAGCCGGCGGGATTCTCCTACAATGAGCAGTTCTTC.

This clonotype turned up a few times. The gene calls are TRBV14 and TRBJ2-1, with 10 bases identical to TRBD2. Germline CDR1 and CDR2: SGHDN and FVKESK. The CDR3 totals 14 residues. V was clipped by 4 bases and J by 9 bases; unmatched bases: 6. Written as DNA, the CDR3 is TGTGCCAGCAGCCGGGGACTAGCGAGGATTGAGCAGTTCTTC. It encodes CASSRGLARIEQFF.

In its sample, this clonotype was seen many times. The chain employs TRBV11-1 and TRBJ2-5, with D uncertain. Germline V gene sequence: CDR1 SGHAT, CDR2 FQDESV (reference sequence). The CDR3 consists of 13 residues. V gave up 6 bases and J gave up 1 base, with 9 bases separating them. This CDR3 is CASRWSGQETQYF. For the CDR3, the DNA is TGTGCCAGCAGGTGGAGTGGCCAAGAGACCCAGTACTTC.